Listed below are T cell receptor beta chains from one sample, sequenced in a study of cytomegalovirus exposure and HLA in healthy donors. TCRdb's copy holds only in-frame clones and misses some; the assay was immunoSEQ multiplex PCR. The sample table sets out some 120,000 clones. The sequenced sample consisted of PBMCs. The receptor set was obtained from a man aged 30 to 39 in good health and CMV-seronegative. Both conserved end residues are part of each CDR3. D genes are given only for firm matches. Only some rows state a clone size, as once, few, many or a class for expanded clones.

TGCGCCAGCAGCCTCACGACTAGCGGGATGCCCAAGGGGTTCTTC,CASSLTTSGMPKGFF,TRBV5-1,TRBJ2-1,TRBD2,NA
TGTGCCAGCAGCCAAGGGAGTAGCGGGAGGGAAGAGACCCAGTACTTC,CASSQGSSGREETQYF,TRBV14,TRBJ2-5,TRBD2,NA
TGTGCCATCAGGGACAGTTCACTCTCTGGAAACACCATATATTTT,CAIRDSSLSGNTIYF,TRBV10-3,TRBJ1-3,NA,NA
TGCGCCAGCAGCTTGAAGGACAGGACTAACTATGGCTACACCTTC,CASSLKDRTNYGYTF,TRBV5-1,TRBJ1-2,TRBD1,NA
TGTGCCAGCAGTTCCTCCACATCTCGCAATCAGCCCCAGCATTTT,CASSSSTSRNQPQHF,TRBV28,TRBJ1-5,NA,NA
TGTGCCAGCAGGCTGGGACAGATGAGAAGTGAGCAGTTCTTC,CASRLGQMRSEQFF,TRBV27,TRBJ2-1,TRBD1,NA
TGTGCCAGCAGAGACAGGCTGCTGACTGGGACTGAAGCTTTCTTT,CASRDRLLTGTEAFF,TRBV10-3,TRBJ1-1,NA,NA
TGTGCCAGCAGTGATTTCCCTAGCGGGAGTTCTCACGAGCAGTACTTC,CASSDFPSGSSHEQYF,TRBV6-1,TRBJ2-7,TRBD2,NA
TGTGCCAGCAGCTCTATGGACAGGGGGTCCTACGAGCAGTACTTC,CASSSMDRGSYEQYF,TRBV7-9,TRBJ2-7,TRBD1,medium-sized
TGTGCCAGCAGCTCTTCGCAGGCCACTGAAGCTTTCTTT,CASSSSQATEAFF,TRBV7-9,TRBJ1-1,NA,NA
TGTGCCAGCAGTTTCTTCAGGGGTTTTCAGCCCCAGCATTTT,CASSFFRGFQPQHF,TRBV27,TRBJ1-5,NA,NA
TGTGCCACCAGCAGAGTAGGGGTACTGGCGGGAGCTTATGAGCAGTTCTTC,CATSRVGVLAGAYEQFF,TRBV15,TRBJ2-1,TRBD2,NA
TGCGCCAGCAGCCAAGTCTGGGGGAGGTCCGGCACTGAAGCTTTCTTT,CASSQVWGRSGTEAFF,TRBV4-3,TRBJ1-1,NA,NA
TGTGCCAGCAGCCACCCGGGGGGAGGGGAGCAGTTCTTC,CASSHPGGGEQFF,TRBV4-2,TRBJ2-1,TRBD2,NA
TGTGCCAGCAGCCCCGGACTAGACCTCACAGATACGCAGTATTTT,CASSPGLDLTDTQYF,TRBV7-9,TRBJ2-3,TRBD2,NA
TGTGCCAGCAGCGTGAGGGAAAACGATCAGCCCCAGCATTTT,CASSVRENDQPQHF,TRBV9,TRBJ1-5,NA,NA
TGTGCCAGCAGCGTGGACAGGGGCAATGAGCAGTTCTTC,CASSVDRGNEQFF,TRBV5-4,TRBJ2-1,TRBD1,NA
TGCAGCGTGACAACCATCACAGGGAGTGAAGCTTTCTTT,CSVTTITGSEAFF,TRBV29-1,TRBJ1-1,NA,NA
TGCGCCAGCAGCCAATGGACTAGCGGGATCTACGAGCAGTACTTC,CASSQWTSGIYEQYF,TRBV4-3,TRBJ2-7,TRBD2,NA
TGCACCAGCAGCCAAGAGAAGAGCTCCTATAATTCACCCCTCCACTTT,CTSSQEKSSYNSPLHF,TRBV1,TRBJ1-6,NA,NA
TGTGCCAGCAGCGTAAGTGGGAGTCGAAGAAACACCATATATTTT,CASSVSGSRRNTIYF,TRBV9,TRBJ1-3,NA,NA
TGTGCCAGCAGCCCGTCACTAGCGCAAGGTCACAATGAGCAGTTCTTC,CASSPSLAQGHNEQFF,TRBV7-3,TRBJ2-1,TRBD2,NA
TGCGCCAGCAGCCAAGAGAGGAGCGCGGGAGGCTACGAGCAGTACTTC,CASSQERSAGGYEQYF,TRBV4-1,TRBJ2-7,TRBD2,NA
TGTGCCAGCAGCGTCACCGGGACTACACTCTACGAGCAGTACTTC,CASSVTGTTLYEQYF,TRBV7-2,TRBJ2-7,TRBD2,NA
TGCGCCAGCAGCCCTAACCCGGGCACAGATACGCAGTATTTT,CASSPNPGTDTQYF,TRBV5-1,TRBJ2-3,NA,NA
TGCGCCAGCAGCTTCGGAATTGGACTACAATCCTACGAGCAGTACTTC,CASSFGIGLQSYEQYF,TRBV5-1,TRBJ2-7,NA,NA
TGTGCCAGCAGCGTAGGACTAGCGGGACCAGATACGCAGTATTTT,CASSVGLAGPDTQYF,TRBV9,TRBJ2-3,TRBD2,NA
TGTGCCAGCAGTTCCTCCCTCTCTGGAAACACCATATATTTT,CASSSSLSGNTIYF,TRBV6-5,TRBJ1-3,NA,NA
TGTGCCAGTAGTATGGGTTGGAGGGGTGAGCAGTTCTTC,CASSMGWRGEQFF,TRBV19,TRBJ2-1,NA,NA
TGCGCCAGCAGCTTGAGCACCTCCGGCACAGATACGCAGTATTTT,CASSLSTSGTDTQYF,TRBV5-1,TRBJ2-3,NA,NA
TGTGCCAGCTCGCTCAGGGGGAACACTGAAGCTTTCTTT,CASSLRGNTEAFF,TRBV18,TRBJ1-1,NA,NA
TGTGCCAGCAGCTTACCCCGGACAGGGGGTTCCGGGGAGCTGTTTTTT,CASSLPRTGGSGELFF,TRBV7-9,TRBJ2-2,TRBD1,NA
TGTGCCAGTAGTATTTTCCCCCCCTCGCGATGGGGCTACACCTTC,CASSIFPPSRWGYTF,TRBV19,TRBJ1-2,NA,NA
TGTGCCGTCCCTCGGTCCCTAGCGGGAGACGGTGAGCAGTTCTTC,CAVPRSLAGDGEQFF,TRBV7-9,TRBJ2-1,TRBD2,NA
TGTGCCAGCAGCTTAGGCACCAGGGTTGGCCAAGAGACCCAGTACTTC,CASSLGTRVGQETQYF,TRBV7-8,TRBJ2-5,NA,NA
TGTGCTAGCAGCTTAACTAGCGGGAGCACAGATACGCAGTATTTT,CASSLTSGSTDTQYF,TRBV7-7,TRBJ2-3,TRBD2,NA
TGTGCCAGCAGTAATCCCCCAGGGTATCGAAATTCACCCCTCCACTTT,CASSNPPGYRNSPLHF,TRBV2,TRBJ1-6,NA,NA
TGTGCCAGCAGCCCTCTTCCGGTATCCTACGAGCAGTACTTC,CASSPLPVSYEQYF,TRBV7-9,TRBJ2-7,NA,NA
TGTGCCAGCAGATCATCGGGGTCCTACGAGCAGTACTTC,CASRSSGSYEQYF,TRBV27,TRBJ2-7,NA,NA